This TCR beta chain was captured in a study of T cell repertoires and HLA-DP antigens. Study results and limitations: Previously undetected clones averaged about 37% and 47% against the two alleles respectively.

For pre-culture CD4+ samples, the target was approximately 200,000 T cell genomes. Only in-frame clones appear in the TCRdb table, and some are missing; sequencing was by immunoSEQ multiplex PCR. The sample lists more than 90,000 clones, about 92% occurring once. Negative selection yielded untouched CD4+ T cells of average 97.7% purity. The length of the CDR3 is 9 residues. The germline CDR1 and CDR2 sequences are MGHRA and YSYEKL. V lost 9 bases and J lost 6, with 6 bases in between. Worth noting for this clone: Its matching antigen is unknown.

The clonotype was recovered from a woman aged 18-29 years in good health and CMV-seronegative. The J gene is TRBJ2-7, the V gene TRBV4-1, with D maybe TRBD2 (6 bases). The sequenced material came from CD4+ T cells from PBMCs. The CDR3 DNA sequence: TGCGCCAGGGGAGGCGAGCAGTACTTC. This encodes CARGGEQYF.